This TCR beta chain was retrieved from a study of OX40 agonist ivuxolimab in advanced cancers. This clone was seen a handful of times. The assay was immunoSEQ multiplex PCR, and TCRdb's table has in-frame clones only and misses some. The sample contains about 23,000 clones, 84% of which appear only once. The trim removed 2 bases at V and 1 base at J, leaving 6 bases unmatched. The CDR3 extends over 16 amino acids. Germline loops: CDR1 KGHSH, CDR2 LQKENI. The rearrangement uses TRBV18 and TRBJ2-5, with TRBD1 matching 8 bases. The material was CD4+ or CD8+ T cells sorted from blood, obtained in a trial of the OX40 agonist ivuxolimab. This receptor was obtained from an adult with an advanced solid tumor such as melanoma, head and neck, liver or kidney cancer. Written as DNA, the CDR3 is TGTGCCAGCTCACCATCGGACAGGGCCCCCCAAGAGACCCAGTACTTC. It yields the protein CASSPSDRAPQETQYF.